This entry is about one T cell receptor beta chain. The data originate from a study of T cells in Graves' hyperthyroidism and ophthalmopathy. The CDR3 regions of TCR beta were amplified from RNA transcripts. HTBI primers were used for first-round RT-PCR of the TCR CDR3. TCRdb passed the multiplex PCR reads through MiXCR, listing each CDR3 protein once. The sample has 450,000 to 500,000 distinct CDR3 sequences; 20% to 25% are singletons. The germline V and J ends were trimmed by 5 bases and 0 bases, with 14 bases remaining between them. Germline lookup yields CDR1 SGHTA and CDR2 FQGNSA. The CDR3 has 15 amino acids. The study left out patients who had uncontrolled infection, other autoimmune disease, pregnancy or lactation. Used for diagnoses were clinical symptoms, serum thyroxine and TRAb, thyroid ultrasound and orbital computed tomography. PBMCs came from more than 9.5 ml fresh peripheral blood.

The sequenced sample consisted of blood. The clonotype originates from a woman in her seventies with Graves' ophthalmopathy. V usage is TRBV7-2 and J usage is TRBJ2-7; TRBD1 is a possible D gene (5 bases). The CDR3 here is CASSPLRGSSYEQYF. The DNA for the CDR3 is TGTGCCAGCAGCCCTTTAAGGGGAAGCTCCTACGAGCAGTACTTC.